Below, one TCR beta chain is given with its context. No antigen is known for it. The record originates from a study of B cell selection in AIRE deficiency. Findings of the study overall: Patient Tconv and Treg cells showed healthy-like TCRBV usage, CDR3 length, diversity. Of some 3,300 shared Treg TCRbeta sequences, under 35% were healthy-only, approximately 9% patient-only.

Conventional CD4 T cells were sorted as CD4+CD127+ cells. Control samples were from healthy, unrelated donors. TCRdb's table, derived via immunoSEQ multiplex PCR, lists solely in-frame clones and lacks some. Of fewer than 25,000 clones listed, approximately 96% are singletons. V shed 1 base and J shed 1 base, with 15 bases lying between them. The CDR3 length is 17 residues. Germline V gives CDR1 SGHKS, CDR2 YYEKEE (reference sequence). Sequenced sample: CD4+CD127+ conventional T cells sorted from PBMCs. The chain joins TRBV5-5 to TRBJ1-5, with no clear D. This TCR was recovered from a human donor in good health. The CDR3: CASSLSKGGMSNQPQHF. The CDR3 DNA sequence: TGTGCCAGCAGCTTGAGCAAAGGCGGGATGAGCAATCAGCCCCAGCATTTT.